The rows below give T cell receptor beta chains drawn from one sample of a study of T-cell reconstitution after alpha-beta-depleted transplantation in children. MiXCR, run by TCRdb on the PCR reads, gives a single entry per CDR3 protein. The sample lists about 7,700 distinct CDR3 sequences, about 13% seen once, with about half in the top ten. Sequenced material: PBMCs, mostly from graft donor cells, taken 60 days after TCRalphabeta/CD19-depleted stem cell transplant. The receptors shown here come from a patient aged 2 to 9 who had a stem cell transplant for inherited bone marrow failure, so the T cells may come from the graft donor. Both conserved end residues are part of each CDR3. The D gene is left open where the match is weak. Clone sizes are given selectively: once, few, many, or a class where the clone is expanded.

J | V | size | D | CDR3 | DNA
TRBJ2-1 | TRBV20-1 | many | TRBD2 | CSARLWASGNEQFF | TGCAGTGCCAGGTTATGGGCTAGCGGCAATGAGCAGTTCTTC
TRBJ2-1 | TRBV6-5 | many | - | CASSYFSLRYNEQFF | TGTGCCAGCAGTTACTTCTCTTTGCGGTACAATGAGCAGTTCTTC
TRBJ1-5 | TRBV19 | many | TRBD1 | CASTKRTGPLQPQHF | TGTGCCAGTACCAAACGGACAGGGCCCCTCCAGCCCCAGCATTTT
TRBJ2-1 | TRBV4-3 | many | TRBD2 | CASSQAGRSYNEQFF | TGCGCCAGCAGCCAAGCCGGGAGGTCCTACAATGAGCAGTTCTTC
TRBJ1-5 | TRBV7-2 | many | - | CASSLRRGADQPQHF | TGTGCCAGCAGCTTAAGGCGAGGGGCGGATCAGCCCCAGCATTTT
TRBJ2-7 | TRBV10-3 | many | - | CAIRVTETYEQYF | TGTGCCATCAGGGTGACGGAAACCTACGAGCAGTACTTC
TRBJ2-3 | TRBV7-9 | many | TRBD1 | CASGQGPDTQYF | TGTGCCAGCGGACAGGGGCCAGATACGCAGTATTTT
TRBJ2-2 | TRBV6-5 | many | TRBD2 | CASSRLAGTGELFF | TGTGCCAGCAGTAGACTAGCGGGCACCGGGGAGCTGTTTTTT
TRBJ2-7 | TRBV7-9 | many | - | CASSPPGGTEEEQYF | TGTGCCAGCAGCCCTCCCGGGGGGACAGAGGAGGAGCAGTACTTC
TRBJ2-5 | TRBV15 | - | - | CATSRGTWGATAETQYF | TGTGCCACCAGCAGAGGGACGTGGGGGGCGACGGCTGAGACCCAGTACTTC
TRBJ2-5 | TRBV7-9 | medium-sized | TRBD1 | CASSDSNGTALPKKTQYF | TGTGCCAGCAGCGACAGCAACGGGACAGCCCTCCCCAAGAAGACCCAGTACTTC
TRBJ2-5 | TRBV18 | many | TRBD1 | CASSPPSDRGVYQETQYF | TGTGCCAGCTCACCACCGTCGGACAGGGGAGTTTACCAAGAGACCCAGTACTTC
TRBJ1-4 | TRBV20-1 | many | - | CSAINPGADEKLFF | TGCAGTGCTATTAATCCTGGGGCGGACGAAAAACTGTTTTTT
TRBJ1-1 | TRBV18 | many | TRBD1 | CASSQFTGARDTEAFF | TGTGCCAGCTCACAGTTCACAGGGGCCCGGGACACTGAAGCTTTCTTT
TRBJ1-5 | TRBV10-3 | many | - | CAISELDPSNQPQHF | TGTGCCATCAGTGAGCTAGACCCTAGCAATCAGCCCCAGCATTTT
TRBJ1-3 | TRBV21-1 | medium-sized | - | CASSKAGSSGNTIYF | TGTGCCAGCAGCAAAGCCGGAAGCTCTGGAAACACCATATATTTT
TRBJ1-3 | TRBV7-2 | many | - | CASSLARQGLGNTIYF | TGTGCCAGCAGCTTAGCGCGTCAGGGACTCGGAAACACCATATATTTT
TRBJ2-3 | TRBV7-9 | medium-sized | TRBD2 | CASSLGWLAGGADTQYF | TGTGCCAGCAGCTTGGGGTGGCTAGCGGGGGGGGCAGATACGCAGTATTTT
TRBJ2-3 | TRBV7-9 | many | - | CASSFPVADTQYF | TGTGCCAGCAGCTTTCCGGTGGCAGATACGCAGTATTTT
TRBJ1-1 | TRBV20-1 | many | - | CSARSGNTEAFF | TGCAGTGCTAGGTCGGGTAACACTGAAGCTTTCTTT
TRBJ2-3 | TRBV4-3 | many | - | CASSERNYITDTQYF | TGCGCCAGCAGCGAAAGGAATTATATCACAGATACGCAGTATTTT
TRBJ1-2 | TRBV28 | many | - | CASSSPGGQSYGYTF | TGTGCCAGCAGTTCCCCCGGGGGGCAGAGCTATGGCTACACCTTC
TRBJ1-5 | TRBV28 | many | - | CASRLRHPRAQHF | TGTGCCAGCAGACTACGACACCCCAGGGCCCAGCATTTT
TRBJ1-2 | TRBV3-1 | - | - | CASSPRGGTAEGYTF | TGTGCCAGCAGCCCCCGGGGAGGGACGGCGGAAGGCTACACCTTC
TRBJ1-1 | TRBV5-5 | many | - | CASSSYAGTLWAFF | TGTGCCAGCAGCTCATACGCAGGGACCCTGTGGGCTTTCTTT
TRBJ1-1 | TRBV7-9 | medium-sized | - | CASSPARLTFF | TGTGCCAGCAGCCCCGCCAGGTTGACTTTCTTT
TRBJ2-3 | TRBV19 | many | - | CASSQTRGHYTDTQYF | TGTGCCAGTAGCCAAACCAGGGGACATTACACAGATACGCAGTATTTT
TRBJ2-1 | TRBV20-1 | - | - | CSAPSRAGGNEQFF | TGCAGTGCTCCCTCGAGGGCGGGCGGGAATGAGCAGTTCTTC
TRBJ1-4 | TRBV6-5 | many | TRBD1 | CASSYFPGQLATNEKLFF | TGTGCCAGCAGTTACTTTCCGGGACAGCTTGCAACTAATGAAAAACTGTTTTTT
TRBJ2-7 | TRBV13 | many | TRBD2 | CASSPLPGGYEQYF | TGTGCCAGCAGCCCCCTACCGGGGGGCTACGAGCAGTACTTC
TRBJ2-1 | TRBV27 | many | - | CASSYLGGTRWDEQFF | TGTGCCAGCAGTTATCTGGGGGGAACAAGGTGGGATGAGCAGTTCTTC
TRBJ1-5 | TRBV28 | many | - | CASSRFGILNLNQPQHF | TGTGCCAGCAGCAGGTTCGGGATCCTCAACCTCAATCAGCCCCAGCATTTT
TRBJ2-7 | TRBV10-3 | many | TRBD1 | CASQAGGSYEQYF | TGTGCCTCGCAAGCAGGGGGCTCCTACGAGCAGTACTTC
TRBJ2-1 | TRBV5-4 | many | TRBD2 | CASDTSLLAGGSSYNEQFF | TGTGCCAGCGATACCTCCTTGCTAGCGGGAGGGAGCTCCTACAATGAGCAGTTCTTC
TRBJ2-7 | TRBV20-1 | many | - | CSARRATDDEQYF | TGCAGTGCCCGGAGGGCCACGGACGACGAGCAGTACTTC
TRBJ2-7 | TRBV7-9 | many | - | CASSLDKEKYF | TGTGCCAGCAGCTTAGATAAAGAGAAGTACTTC
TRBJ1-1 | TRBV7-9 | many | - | CASSLEDWGFYTEAFF | TGTGCCAGCAGCTTAGAGGATTGGGGCTTCTACACTGAAGCTTTCTTT
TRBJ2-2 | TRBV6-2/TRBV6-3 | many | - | CASSSGTGYMGELFF | TGTGCCAGCAGTTCCGGGACGGGCTATATGGGGGAGCTGTTTTTT
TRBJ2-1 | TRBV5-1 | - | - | CASSPQGRGKGVNEQFF | TGCGCCAGCAGCCCTCAGGGGCGGGGAAAGGGAGTGAATGAGCAGTTCTTC
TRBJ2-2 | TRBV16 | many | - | CASSHGRGTGELFF | TGTGCCAGCAGCCATGGTAGAGGCACCGGGGAGCTGTTTTTT
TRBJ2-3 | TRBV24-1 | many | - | CATSDRIDTQYF | TGTGCCACCAGTGATCGGATAGATACGCAGTATTTT
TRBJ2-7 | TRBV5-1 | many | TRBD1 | CASSLAGTAYEQYF | TGCGCCAGCAGCTTGGCCGGGACAGCCTACGAGCAGTACTTC
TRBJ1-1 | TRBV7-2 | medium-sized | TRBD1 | CASSPRQGYTEAFF | TGTGCCAGCAGCCCACGACAGGGGTACACTGAAGCTTTCTTT
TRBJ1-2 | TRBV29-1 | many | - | CSVEETGRLGYTF | TGCAGCGTTGAGGAAACAGGGAGGCTCGGCTACACCTTC
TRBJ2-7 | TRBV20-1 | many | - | CSARDQTGYSYEQYF | TGCAGTGCTAGAGATCAAACGGGGTACTCCTACGAGCAGTACTTC
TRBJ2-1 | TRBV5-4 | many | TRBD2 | CASSLGLAGLYNEQFF | TGTGCCAGCAGCCTGGGGCTAGCGGGGTTATACAATGAGCAGTTCTTC
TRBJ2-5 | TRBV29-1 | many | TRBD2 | CSVVRTSGETQYF | TGCAGCGTTGTACGGACTAGCGGAGAGACCCAGTACTTC
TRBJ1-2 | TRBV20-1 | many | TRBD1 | CSALQGAYYGYTF | TGCAGTGCTTTACAGGGGGCATACTATGGCTACACCTTC
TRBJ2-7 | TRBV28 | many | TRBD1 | CASSSGQGYEQYF | TGTGCCAGCAGTTCCGGACAGGGCTACGAGCAGTACTTC
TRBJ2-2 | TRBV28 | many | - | CASSPRGTGELFF | TGTGCCAGCAGTCCCCGGGGCACCGGGGAGCTGTTTTTT
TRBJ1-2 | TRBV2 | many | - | CASSPGIFLYGYTF | TGTGCCAGCAGTCCAGGCATCTTTCTCTATGGCTACACCTTC
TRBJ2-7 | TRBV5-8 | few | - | CASRLERVRYEQYF | TGTGCCAGCAGACTGGAGAGGGTTCGCTACGAGCAGTACTTC
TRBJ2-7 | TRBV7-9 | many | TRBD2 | CASRRTSGSYEQYF | TGTGCCAGCAGACGGACTAGCGGGAGTTACGAGCAGTACTTC
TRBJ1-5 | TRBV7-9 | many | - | CASSLEGSLPQHF | TGTGCCAGCAGCTTAGAGGGCAGCCTGCCCCAGCATTTT
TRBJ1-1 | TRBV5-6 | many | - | CASSLVGYAVMNTEAFF | TGTGCCAGCAGCTTGGTGGGTTATGCAGTTATGAACACTGAAGCTTTCTTT
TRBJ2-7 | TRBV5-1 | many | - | CASSLDLRARAYEQYF | TGCGCCAGCAGCTTGGATTTGAGGGCCAGGGCCTACGAGCAGTACTTC
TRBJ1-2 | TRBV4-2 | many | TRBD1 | CASSQQVGTENYGYTF | TGTGCCAGCAGCCAGCAGGTCGGGACAGAGAACTATGGCTACACCTTC
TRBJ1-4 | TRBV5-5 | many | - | CASSELTGTRFF | TGTGCCAGCAGCGAACTCACCGGGACGAGGTTTTTT
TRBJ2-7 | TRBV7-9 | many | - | CASSFASPPYEQYF | TGTGCCAGCAGCTTCGCCAGTCCCCCCTACGAGCAGTACTTC
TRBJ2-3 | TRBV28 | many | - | CASSLWGAGDTQYF | TGTGCCAGCAGTTTATGGGGGGCGGGAGATACGCAGTATTTT